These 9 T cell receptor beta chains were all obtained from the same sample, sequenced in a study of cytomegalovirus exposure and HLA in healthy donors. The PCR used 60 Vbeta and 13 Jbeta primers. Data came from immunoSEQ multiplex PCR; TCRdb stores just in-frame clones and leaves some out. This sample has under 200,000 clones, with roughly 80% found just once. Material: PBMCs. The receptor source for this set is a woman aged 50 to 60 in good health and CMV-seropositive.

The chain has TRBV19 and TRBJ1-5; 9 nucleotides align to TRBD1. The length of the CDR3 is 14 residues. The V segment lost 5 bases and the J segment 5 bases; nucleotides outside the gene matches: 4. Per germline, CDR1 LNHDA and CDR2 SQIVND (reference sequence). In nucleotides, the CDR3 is TGTGCCAGTAGTGCCGGGACAGGGTATCAGCCCCAGCATTTT. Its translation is CASSAGTGYQPQHF.

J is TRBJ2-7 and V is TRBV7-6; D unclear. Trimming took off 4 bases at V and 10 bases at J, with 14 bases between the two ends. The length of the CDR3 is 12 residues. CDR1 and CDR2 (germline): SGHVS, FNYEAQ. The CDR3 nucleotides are TGTGCCAGCAGCTCTCACTACGGCACCCAGTACTTC. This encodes CASSSHYGTQYF.

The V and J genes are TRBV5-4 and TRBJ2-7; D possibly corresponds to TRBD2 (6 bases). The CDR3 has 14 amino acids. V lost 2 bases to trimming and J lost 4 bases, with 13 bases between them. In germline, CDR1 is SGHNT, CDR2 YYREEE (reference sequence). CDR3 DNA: TGTGCCAGCAGCTTTGGGGGGTCGATATACGAGCAGTACTTC. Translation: CASSFGGSIYEQYF.

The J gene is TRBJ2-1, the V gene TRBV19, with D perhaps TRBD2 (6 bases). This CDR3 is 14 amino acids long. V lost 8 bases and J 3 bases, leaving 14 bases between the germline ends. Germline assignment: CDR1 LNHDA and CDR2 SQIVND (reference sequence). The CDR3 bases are TGTGCCAGTCGAACGGGACTCTTCTACAATGAGCAGTTCTTC. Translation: CASRTGLFYNEQFF.

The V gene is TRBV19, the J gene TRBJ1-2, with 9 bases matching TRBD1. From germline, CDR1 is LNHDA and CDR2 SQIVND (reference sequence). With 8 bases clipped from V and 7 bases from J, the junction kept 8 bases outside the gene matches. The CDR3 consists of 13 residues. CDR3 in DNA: TGTGCCAGTCTTAAACAGGGGGCCTTTGGCTACACCTTC. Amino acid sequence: CASLKQGAFGYTF.

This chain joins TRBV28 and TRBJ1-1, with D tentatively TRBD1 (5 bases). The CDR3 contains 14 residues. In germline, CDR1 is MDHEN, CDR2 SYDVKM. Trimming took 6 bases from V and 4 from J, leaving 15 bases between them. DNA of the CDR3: TGTGCCAGCAGCCGCACCCTGGGGGGCACTGAAGCTTTCTTT. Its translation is CASSRTLGGTEAFF.

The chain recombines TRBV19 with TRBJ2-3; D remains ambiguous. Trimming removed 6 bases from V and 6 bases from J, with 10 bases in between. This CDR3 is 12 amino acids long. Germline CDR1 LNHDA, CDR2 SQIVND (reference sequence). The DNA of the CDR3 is TGTGCCAGTAGGTCCCCCTACGATACGCAGTATTTT. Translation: CASRSPYDTQYF.

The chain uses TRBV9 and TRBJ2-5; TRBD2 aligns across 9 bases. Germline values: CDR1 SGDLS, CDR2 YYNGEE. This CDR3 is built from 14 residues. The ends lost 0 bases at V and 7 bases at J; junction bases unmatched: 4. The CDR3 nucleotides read TGTGCCAGCAGCGTAGATGGCGGGGGGGGGACCCAGTACTTC. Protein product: CASSVDGGGGTQYF.

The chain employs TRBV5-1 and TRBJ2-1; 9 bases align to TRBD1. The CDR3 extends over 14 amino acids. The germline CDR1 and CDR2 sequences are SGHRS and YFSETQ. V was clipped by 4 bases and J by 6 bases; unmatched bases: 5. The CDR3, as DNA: TGCGCCAGCAGCCCGGGGACAGGGTCCAATGAGCAGTTCTTC. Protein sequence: CASSPGTGSNEQFF. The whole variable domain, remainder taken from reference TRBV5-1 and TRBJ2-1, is KAGVTQTPRYLIKTRGQQVTLSCSPISGHRSVSWYQQTPGQGLQFLFEYFSETQRNKGNFPGRFSGRQFSNSRSEMNVSTLELGDSALYLCASSPGTGSNEQFFGPGTRLTVL.